These T cell receptor beta chains were read from a single sample in a study of blood T cells in healthy people across ages. TCRdb re-analysed the 5' RACE reads in MiXCR, keeping a single row per CDR3 protein. The table includes 980,000 or so distinct CDR3 sequences, about 48% detected once. The sequenced material came from blood. Source of these receptors: a man aged 25 to 40 in good health. CDR3s include the opening cysteine and the closing phenylalanine or tryptophan. The D gene is left open where the match is weak. Not every row has a clone size; where given, it reads once, few, many or a size class.

TGTGCCAGCAGTCCGGGACAGATGAATGAAAAACTGTTTTTT CASSPGQMNEKLFF TRBV12-3/TRBV12-4 NA TRBJ1-4 14 TRBD1
TGCAGTGTCAACCCGATCAGGGACACCGGGGAGCAGTTCTTC CSVNPIRDTGEQFF TRBV20-1 NA TRBJ2-1 14 NA
TGCAGTGCGGTCAGTAGCTCCTACAATGAGCAGTTCTTC CSAVSSSYNEQFF TRBV20-1 few TRBJ2-1 13 NA
TGCGCCAGCAGCCAAGATAGCGCGCCGAACACCGGGGAGCTGTTTTTT CASSQDSAPNTGELFF TRBV4-3 NA TRBJ2-2 16 NA
TGCGCCAGCAGCTTGGGTACGCACACTGAAGCTTTCTTT CASSLGTHTEAFF TRBV5-1 NA TRBJ1-1 13 NA
TGTGCCAGCAGCCCCTTGACTAGCGGGGCCCGTCGTGTAGAGCAGTTCTTC CASSPLTSGARRVEQFF TRBV11-2 few TRBJ2-1 17 TRBD2
TGTGCCAGCAGCCGTCGGCGGGGCGACTCCTACGAGCAGTACTTC CASSRRRGDSYEQYF TRBV3-1 NA TRBJ2-7 15 NA
TGTGCCAGCAGAAAGAGCGGGGATTCCTACGAGCAGTACTTC CASRKSGDSYEQYF TRBV7-2 few TRBJ2-7 14 TRBD2
TGCAGTGCAGGCATGTCGACAGGGGCTCACGGCTACACCTTC CSAGMSTGAHGYTF TRBV20-1 NA TRBJ1-2 14 TRBD1
TGTGCCAGCAGTCCCCTGACAGGGATGCATGGCTACACCTTC CASSPLTGMHGYTF TRBV2 once TRBJ1-2 14 TRBD1
TGCAGTGCTAGAGAACAGGGGGTTCATGGCTACACCTTC CSAREQGVHGYTF TRBV20-1 NA TRBJ1-2 13 TRBD1
TGTGCCAGCAGCCAAGAGGGGGGGGGCCGCTCTTATACGCAGTATTTT CASSQEGGGRSYTQYF TRBV4-2 NA TRBJ2-3 16 NA
TGTGCCAGCAGCCAAGAACTCAATTCACCCCTCCACTTT CASSQELNSPLHF TRBV3-1 once TRBJ1-6 13 NA
TGTGCCAGCAGCGGAGCGGGGGAACGTAGCGCAGATACGCAGTATTTT CASSGAGERSADTQYF TRBV3-1 NA TRBJ2-3 16 TRBD2
TGTGCCAGCGTCCTGCGAACCAGGGTGCCTAATGAAAAACTGTTTTTT CASVLRTRVPNEKLFF TRBV14 NA TRBJ1-4 16 NA
TGCGCCAGCAGCCAAGGCGGACTAGTAAGGTACGAGCAGTACTTC CASSQGGLVRYEQYF TRBV4-1 few TRBJ2-7 15 TRBD2
TGTGCCAGCAGCTCGGGACTGACTAGCGGGGGAGGAAGAAATGAGCAGTTCTTC CASSSGLTSGGGRNEQFF TRBV5-5 NA TRBJ2-1 18 TRBD2
TGTGCCAGCAGTTGGGTTCCTCGTACCGAAAAACTGTTTTTT CASSWVPRTEKLFF TRBV2 NA TRBJ1-4 14 NA
TGCGCCAGCAGCTTGGAACGGGTAAAGGATGGCTACACCTTC CASSLERVKDGYTF TRBV5-1 NA TRBJ1-2 14 NA
TGCAGTGCTAGAGATTACCGGGGGGTAGATACGCAGTATTTT CSARDYRGVDTQYF TRBV20-1 few TRBJ2-3 14 TRBD2
TGTGCCAGCAACAAGGTCGGGGACGAGCAGTACTTC CASNKVGDEQYF TRBV3-1 few TRBJ2-7 12 NA
TGTGCCAGCAGTGGAGCGGCAGCGGGGTACGAGACCCAGTACTTC CASSGAAAGYETQYF TRBV2 NA TRBJ2-5 15 TRBD2
TGTGCCACCAGCGGGGACGGTGAAAAACTGTTTTTT CATSGDGEKLFF TRBV15 NA TRBJ1-4 12 NA
TGTGCCAGCAGGGGGGACGCCTACCAAGAGACCCAGTACTTC CASRGDAYQETQYF TRBV12-3/TRBV12-4 NA TRBJ2-5 14 NA
TGTGCCAGCAGTGACGAACGGTACAATGAGCAGTTCTTC CASSDERYNEQFF TRBV6-5 NA TRBJ2-1 13 NA
TGCAGTGCTAGATATCAGGGGAACGAGCAGTACTTC CSARYQGNEQYF TRBV20-1 once TRBJ2-7 12 NA
TGTGCCATCCGTATAACCGGGACGGCGAACACCGGGGAGCTGTTTTTT CAIRITGTANTGELFF TRBV10-3 NA TRBJ2-2 16 NA
TGTGCCGCCGGGGGCCCAGCGGTGGATACGCAGTATTTT CAAGGPAVDTQYF TRBV5-6 NA TRBJ2-3 13 NA
TGCAGTGCAAGGATGGGGGGATACAATGAGCAGTTCTTC CSARMGGYNEQFF TRBV20-1 NA TRBJ2-1 13 NA
TGTGCCAGCAGGCCCGGGGGGGCCGCAATTGGAACCAAAAACATTCAGTACTTC CASRPGGAAIGTKNIQYF TRBV6-2/TRBV6-3 few TRBJ2-4 18 TRBD2
TGTGCCAGCAGTCACGGACAGGCCCAGCAGGAGACCCAGTACTTC CASSHGQAQQETQYF TRBV6-5 NA TRBJ2-5 15 TRBD1
TGTGCCAGCAGTCCTGGGGGACAGGGCGCTGGCTACACCTTC CASSPGGQGAGYTF TRBV27 NA TRBJ1-2 14 TRBD1
TGTGCCAGCAGCTTTACTCCGGGACAGGGGGCCTACGAGCAGTACTTC CASSFTPGQGAYEQYF TRBV7-9 NA TRBJ2-7 16 TRBD1
TGCAGTGCTATAATTGCGGGAGGCGCAAAAGAGACCCAGTACTTC CSAIIAGGAKETQYF TRBV20-1 NA TRBJ2-5 15 TRBD2
TGTGCCAGCGGTGAAGCCTCCAGCGGGGGTGGGGAGCAGTTCTTC CASGEASSGGGEQFF TRBV6-1 NA TRBJ2-1 15 TRBD2
TGTGCCAGCAGTTCTCTCCGTTACTCTGGGGCCAACGTCCTGACTTTC CASSSLRYSGANVLTF TRBV6-2/TRBV6-3 few TRBJ2-6 16 NA
TGCAGTGCTAGTGGCGGGGGACCCTACAAAAACATTCAGTACTTC CSASGGGPYKNIQYF TRBV20-1 NA TRBJ2-4 15 TRBD2
TGTGCCACCAGTGACTCGCGACAGGGGGATGAGCAGTTCTTC CATSDSRQGDEQFF TRBV24-1 NA TRBJ2-1 14 TRBD1
TGTGCCAGCAACCCGCCAGGAAGAGACTACGAGCAGTACTTC CASNPPGRDYEQYF TRBV7-9 NA TRBJ2-7 14 NA
TGCAGTGCTAGAGATCCCGGGATTCACTCCTACAATGAGCAGTTCTTC CSARDPGIHSYNEQFF TRBV20-1 NA TRBJ2-1 16 NA
TGTGCCGGCGGGACGGGAGCCGGCTACACCTTC CAGGTGAGYTF TRBV6-2/TRBV6-3 once TRBJ1-2 11 NA
TGTGCCAGCAGCCTTTACCTATCGAACTACAATGAGCAGTTCTTC CASSLYLSNYNEQFF TRBV12-3/TRBV12-4 few TRBJ2-1 15 NA
TGCGCCAGCAGCCAAGACCTCAGGCTAGCCAAAAACATTCAGTACTTC CASSQDLRLAKNIQYF TRBV4-3 NA TRBJ2-4 16 NA
TGTGCCAGCAGTATGGAGGTAGGATACACAGATACGCAGTATTTT CASSMEVGYTDTQYF TRBV6-5 NA TRBJ2-3 15 NA
TGCAGCGTCGAAAAGGGGAGCGGGGGGCTTTCCTACGAGCAGTACTTC CSVEKGSGGLSYEQYF TRBV29-1 NA TRBJ2-7 16 TRBD2
TGTACCAGCAGCTTTGGACAGGGGCCCTACAATGAGCAGTTCTTC CTSSFGQGPYNEQFF TRBV11-1 once TRBJ2-1 15 TRBD1
TGCAGTGCTCGACGGGGGGCGACAACCGGGGAGCTGTTTTTT CSARRGATTGELFF TRBV20-1 NA TRBJ2-2 14 NA
TGTGCCAGCAGCGTAGACAGCTCTGGAAACACCATATATTTT CASSVDSSGNTIYF TRBV9 NA TRBJ1-3 14 NA
TGTGCCAGCAGTATGGACAGGGGAGAGCATCAGCCCCAGCATTTT CASSMDRGEHQPQHF TRBV6-5 NA TRBJ1-5 15 TRBD1
TGTGCCGAAATGACAGGACGTATTACCTACGAGCGGTACTTC CAEMTGRITYERYF TRBV9 NA TRBJ2-7 14 NA
TGCAGCGTTCCAGGGACTAGCGGCCAAGAGACCCAGTACTTC CSVPGTSGQETQYF TRBV29-1 once TRBJ2-5 14 TRBD2
TGTGCCAGCAGGGCGGGTCTAAGCTATGGCTACACCTTC CASRAGLSYGYTF TRBV27 many TRBJ1-2 13 NA
TGCAGTGCTAGAGTTGGGACTAGCGGGACCAATGAGCAGTTCTTC CSARVGTSGTNEQFF TRBV20-1 once TRBJ2-1 15 TRBD2
TGCAGTGCTCCCCCGCTAGCGGGGGTCCTGAGCTCCTACGAGCAGTACTTC CSAPPLAGVLSSYEQYF TRBV20-1 NA TRBJ2-7 17 TRBD2
TGTGCCAGCAGCCGAACGACAGGAAAGGTCGGGGAGCTGTTTTTT CASSRTTGKVGELFF TRBV28 NA TRBJ2-2 15 NA
TGTGCCAGCACGTTGGGTCAGGGCGAGACCCAGTACTTC CASTLGQGETQYF TRBV2 NA TRBJ2-5 13 NA
TGTGCTAGCAGCTTCGGGGACGCGGCCAGAACGGAGACCCAGTACTTC CASSFGDAARTETQYF TRBV7-7 NA TRBJ2-5 16 NA
TGTGCCAGCAGCTGGAGACTAGAGGGCGAGCAGTACTTC CASSWRLEGEQYF TRBV5-4 few TRBJ2-7 13 NA